This T cell receptor (beta chain) was captured by sequencing in a study of cytomegalovirus exposure and HLA in healthy donors. Study context: The 90 to 150 validation repertoires used the same platform as the roughly 700 first-cohort repertoires (as reported by a later analysis).

Study-wide points: Some TCR beta chains (over 150 of them) were listed as cytomegalovirus-associated. Usually a TCR sequence was rare, but some public TCRs were found in many donors.

This clone was observed once. Its antigen is undetermined. Germline CDR1 MGHDK, CDR2 SYGVNS. There are 16 residues in the CDR3. The J segment lost 3 bases and the V segment lost 5 bases, leaving 6 bases of the junction unmatched. Libraries were prepared by immunoSEQ multiplex PCR; TCRdb keeps only in-frame clonotypes and omits some of them. The table has roughly 330,000 clones, around 90% seen once. The sample taken for sequencing was PBMCs. V and J are TRBV25-1 and TRBJ2-7, with 14 bases lining up with TRBD2. This receptor was taken from a woman younger than 45 in good health and CMV-seropositive. CDR3 bases: TGTGCCAGCAGTCCCCCCGGGACTAGCGGGAGCTACGAGCAGTACTTC. Translation: CASSPPGTSGSYEQYF.